The 32 T cell receptor beta chains below all came from one sample that was sequenced in a study of molecular identifiers for immune sequencing clone quantification. TCRdb reprocessed the PCR reads with MiXCR, giving one entry per CDR3 protein. The table records 90,000 or so distinct CDR3 sequences, around 27% of them present only once. The material sequenced was naive CD8+ T cells from blood, with Jurkat cell RNA spiked in. Subset reported: FACS-sorted CD8+CD4-CCR7+CD45RA+ naive T cells. The receptor set was obtained from a human donor in good health. Some libraries in this study had Jurkat cell RNA spiked in.

Note on this clonotype: As the CDR3 is not closed by the conserved phenylalanine or tryptophan, this likely results from a read error. Because the CDR3's place on the DNA is in doubt, the DNA is left out and the CDR3 is given as listed by TCRdb. V usage is TRBV7-9 and J usage is TRBJ2-3; the table gives TRBD2 as D, unverified against the DNA. Including both end residues, the CDR3 is 13 amino acids long. Germline-derived CDR1 and CDR2 are SEHNR and FQNEAQ (reference sequence). Here the CDR3 reads CTSAGGLKDTRYS.

The sample holds a few counts of this clonotype. The chain is built from TRBV20-1 and TRBJ2-4; D uncertain. The V gene lost 0 bases and the J gene lost 0 bases, with 9 bases spanning the gap. CDR1 and CDR2 (germline): DFQATT, SNEGSKA (reference sequence). The CDR3 is 15 amino acids. DNA of the CDR3: TGCAGTGCTAGAGATGGCACTGTAGCCAAAAACATTCAGTACTTC. It specifies CSARDGTVAKNIQYF.

The chain joins TRBV4-3 to TRBJ2-7, with TRBD1 as a possible D gene (6 bases). This CDR3 contains 12 residues. Germline V gene data show CDR1 as LGHNA and CDR2 as YSLEER. Trimming took off 8 bases at V and 3 bases at J, with 11 bases between the two ends. This CDR3 is CASVAGVYEQYF. The CDR3 bases are TGCGCCAGCGTCGCAGGGGTCTACGAGCAGTACTTC.

This clonotype was found many times. For the CDR3, the DNA is TGCGCCAGCAGCCAAGAGGGCCTAGCGGGAGAGACCCAGTACTTC. Its translation is CASSQEGLAGETQYF. This sequence joins TRBV4-3 and TRBJ2-5, with 8 bases matching TRBD2. Germline V gives CDR1 LGHNA, CDR2 YSLEER. This CDR3 spans 15 amino acids. The junction had 4 bases not matched to a gene; V was cut back by 0 bases and J by 4 bases.

This clonotype showed up many times. The rearrangement links TRBV7-9 to TRBJ2-2, with 8 nucleotides matching TRBD1. Looked up from germline, CDR1 is SEHNR and CDR2 is FQNEAQ (reference sequence). The J segment lost 6 bases and the V segment lost 5 bases, leaving 17 bases of the junction unmatched. This CDR3 has 18 amino acids. CDR3 residues: CASSPSQGQGPSSGELFF. As DNA, the CDR3 is TGTGCCAGCAGCCCATCCCAAGGACAGGGTCCTTCGTCCGGGGAGCTGTTTTTT.

Regarding this clonotype: Just one base apart from a much larger clone, this may be a read error. The chain combines TRBV6-5 with TRBJ1-1; D might be TRBD1 (6 bases). This CDR3 contains 13 residues. Germline CDR1 MNHEY, CDR2 SVGAGI. CDR3 residues: CASSLGTSTEALF. Here the CDR3 DNA reads TGTGCCAGCAGTCTAGGGACATCCACTGAAGCTCTCTTT.

The chain is built from TRBV19 and TRBJ2-6; 7 nucleotides line up with TRBD1. CDR1 and CDR2 (germline): LNHDA, SQIVND (reference sequence). Trimming cost V 9 bases and J 0 bases; bases outside gene matches: 8. The CDR3 loop spans 16 amino acids. The CDR3 loop is CARSWGQSSGANVLTF. For the CDR3, the DNA is TGTGCCAGGAGTTGGGGACAGAGCTCTGGGGCCAACGTCCTGACTTTC.

This clonotype was detected many times. The CDR3 reads CASSQDWGAGSYNEQFF. CDR3 bases: TGTGCCAGCAGCCAGGACTGGGGAGCCGGTTCCTACAATGAGCAGTTCTTC. The gene calls are TRBV7-9 and TRBJ2-1; a weak D match, TRBD2 (5 bases). The CDR3 is 17 amino acids. Germline V gene lookup returns CDR1 SEHNR and CDR2 FQNEAQ (reference sequence). The V and J ends lost 5 bases and 1 base respectively, with 18 bases between them. The full variable domain, rest sourced from reference TRBV7-9 and TRBJ2-1, is DTGVSQNPRHKITKRGQNVTFRCDPISEHNRLYWYRQTLGQGPEFLTYFQNEAQLEKSRLLSDRFSAERPKGSFSTLEIQRTEQGDSAMYLCASSQDWGAGSYNEQFFGPGTRLTVL.

About this clonotype itself: This may stem from a read error, because a much larger clone lies one nucleotide away. The chain is built from TRBV6-2 or TRBV6-3 and TRBJ2-7; D might be TRBD2 (6 bases). Germline values: CDR1 MNHEY, CDR2 SVGEGT. The CDR3 sequence is 14 residues long. The CDR3 spells CASSYVSPPGERYF. The CDR3 DNA reads TGTGCCAGCAGTTACGTGAGCCCTCCGGGGGAGCGGTACTTC.

The genes are TRBV6-6 and TRBJ2-3, with 10 positions matching TRBD2. CDR3 length: 15 amino acids. Germline V gene data show CDR1 as MNHNY and CDR2 as SVGAGI (reference sequence). The V gene end was trimmed by 2 bases and the J gene end by 6 bases; junction bases not matched to a gene: 5. The CDR3 spells CASSYASGGGDTQYF. DNA for the CDR3: TGTGCCAGCAGTTACGCTAGCGGGGGAGGGGATACGCAGTATTTT.

This clonotype was counted at least ten times. The chain is built from TRBV12-3 or TRBV12-4 and TRBJ1-1, with a weak D call TRBD1 (5 bases). V shed 5 bases and J shed 0 bases, with 10 bases lying between them. The CDR3 has 14 residues. As DNA, the CDR3 is TGTGCCAGCAGTGGGACCGCAGTGAACACTGAAGCTTTCTTT. Protein sequence: CASSGTAVNTEAFF.

J is TRBJ1-1 and V is TRBV15; the match to TRBD1 covers 7 bases. The J segment lost 1 base and the V segment lost 3 bases, leaving 2 bases of the junction unmatched. The germline V gene has CDR1 LNHNV and CDR2 YYDKDF (reference sequence). The CDR3 has 14 amino acids. The CDR3 DNA reads TGTGCCACCAGCAGGGACAGGCGGAACACTGAAGCTTTCTTT. Translated, it gives CATSRDRRNTEAFF.

Points on this clonotype: Possible read error: a much larger clone is one base away. This rearrangement joins TRBV19 to TRBJ2-3; 8 nucleotides line up with TRBD2. This CDR3 region has 15 residues. In germline, CDR1 is LNHDA, CDR2 SQIVND (reference sequence). The CDR3 loop is CASSPTSGITDSQYF. CDR3 sequence (DNA): TGTGCCAGTAGTCCTACTAGCGGAATCACAGATTCGCAGTATTTT.

The gene calls are TRBV20-1 and TRBJ2-6, with TRBD2 matching over 8 bases. This CDR3 contains 18 residues. Germline V CDR1 and CDR2: DFQATT, SNEGSKA (reference sequence). The V and J ends lost 3 bases and 0 bases, in that order; junction bases with no gene match: 10. The CDR3 here is CSAREPSGSLSGANVLTF. The CDR3 coding sequence is TGCAGTGCTAGGGAGCCTAGCGGGTCCCTCTCTGGGGCCAACGTCCTGACTTTC.

This clonotype came up many times. The rearrangement uses TRBV4-3 and TRBJ1-1; a possible D gene is TRBD1 (5 bases). CDR3 size: 14 residues. Germline V CDR1 and CDR2: LGHNA, YSLEER. The V end lost 0 bases, the J end lost 7 bases, and 12 bases lay between the germline ends. Here the CDR3 DNA reads TGCGCCAGCAGCCAAGATCGAGGGGTAGGTGAAGCTTTCTTT. It encodes CASSQDRGVGEAFF.

The genes are TRBV11-2 and TRBJ2-3, with 11 positions matching TRBD2. Per germline, CDR1 SGHAT and CDR2 FQNNGV. The CDR3 is 15 amino acids. The junction had 8 bases not matched to a gene; V was cut back by 8 bases and J by 4 bases. CDR3 sequence reads: CASGSRLAGSDTQYF. CDR3 DNA: TGTGCCAGCGGCAGTAGACTAGCGGGATCAGATACGCAGTATTTT.

This clonotype was counted between two and nine times. The rearrangement uses TRBV20-1 and TRBJ1-4; the match to TRBD1 covers 7 bases. Germline CDR1 is DFQATT and CDR2 is SNEGSKA (reference sequence). The CDR3 runs to 16 residues. The junction had 12 bases not matched to a gene; V was cut back by 4 bases and J by 4 bases. In nucleotides, the CDR3 is TGCAGTGCTATCGCTAGGGGGACAGTCTTTAATGAAAAACTGTTTTTT. Residues: CSAIARGTVFNEKLFF.

This clonotype was seen a few times. As DNA, the CDR3 is TGTGCCAGCAGTTTGAGCGGGAGTAGCACAGATACGCAGTATTTT. Its protein product is CASSLSGSSTDTQYF. This rearrangement joins TRBV28 to TRBJ2-3, with 8 bases fitting TRBD2. After removal of 3 bases from V and 0 bases from J, the junction contained 2 bases not matched to a gene. CDR3 length: 15 amino acids. Per the germline V gene, CDR1 is MDHEN and CDR2 is SYDVKM.

The V gene is TRBV4-3, the J gene TRBJ2-7, with 7 bases aligning to TRBD2. Germline-derived CDR1 and CDR2 are LGHNA and YSLEER. The CDR3 has 14 residues. V lost 1 base and J lost 6; bases outside the gene matches: 6. The CDR3 region is CASSQGLAVCEQYF. In DNA form, the CDR3 reads TGCGCCAGCAGCCAAGGCCTAGCGGTCTGCGAGCAGTACTTC.

This clonotype was seen a few times. V usage is TRBV11-2 and J usage is TRBJ2-7; no clear D. Germline-derived CDR1 and CDR2 are SGHAT and FQNNGV. This CDR3 region has 11 residues. V gave up 1 base and J gave up 5 bases, with 3 bases separating them. The CDR3 here is CASSLVNEQYF. The CDR3 nucleotides are TGTGCCAGCAGCTTAGTAAACGAGCAGTACTTC.

This clonotype was detected a few times. This chain links TRBV12-3 or TRBV12-4 with TRBJ2-3; D not certain. The CDR3 length is 14 residues. V lost 2 bases, J lost 1 base, and 7 bases lay in between. This CDR3 reads CASSLLTRTDTQYF. The CDR3 DNA sequence: TGTGCCAGCAGTTTATTGACGCGCACAGATACGCAGTATTTT.

This clonotype was counted at least ten times. The V gene is TRBV28, the J gene TRBJ2-7; 7 nucleotides match TRBD2. The CDR3 is 16 residues long. The V gene's germline CDR1 is MDHEN and CDR2 SYDVKM. J lost 0 bases, V lost 2 bases, and 7 bases had no gene match. In DNA form, the CDR3 reads TGTGCCAGCAGTTTACGGCAGCGGGGATTCTCCTACGAGCAGTACTTC. Its translation is CASSLRQRGFSYEQYF.

V is TRBV4-3 and J is TRBJ2-7; D call uncertain. Germline lookup yields CDR1 LGHNA and CDR2 YSLEER. The CDR3 is 15 amino acids. V was trimmed by 0 bases and J by 3 bases, leaving 12 bases between them. DNA for the CDR3: TGCGCCAGCAGCCAAGAGAAAAGCCCTTACTACGAGCAGTACTTC. The encoded protein is CASSQEKSPYYEQYF.

This clonotype was found many times. J is TRBJ1-1 and V is TRBV7-2; 8 bases fit TRBD1. Looked up from germline, CDR1 is SGHTA and CDR2 is FQGNSA. With 5 bases clipped from V and 1 base from J, the junction kept 9 bases outside the gene matches. The CDR3 is 16 residues long. CDR3 sequence (DNA): TGTGCCAGCAGCCGACATGGCAGGGGGCCGAACACTGAAGCTTTCTTT. The encoded protein is CASSRHGRGPNTEAFF.

This clonotype has ten or more counts. V usage is TRBV5-1 and J usage is TRBJ2-7; D possibly corresponds to TRBD1 (7 bases). The germline V gene has CDR1 SGHRS and CDR2 YFSETQ. Trimming stripped 0 bases from V and 7 bases from J, with 11 bases between. The CDR3 is made up of 13 amino acids. The CDR3 is CASSLEGAGEQYF. The CDR3, as DNA: TGCGCCAGCAGCTTGGAGGGGGCGGGGGAGCAGTACTTC.

This clonotype was detected many times. The chain couples TRBV28 to TRBJ2-7; D is perhaps TRBD1 or TRBD2 (5 bases each). Germline CDR1 reads MDHEN; CDR2 reads SYDVKM. The V and J ends lost 4 bases and 4 bases respectively, with 23 bases between them. The CDR3 runs to 17 residues. In nucleotides, the CDR3 is TGTGCCAGCAGTTACCACTCCGGGGCGCCCGTTTTTTACGAGCAGTACTTC. Encoded protein: CASSYHSGAPVFYEQYF.

Comments on this clonotype: At one end, the junction sequence differs from germline, possibly due to a read error. The chain employs TRBV2 and TRBJ1-4, with no clear D. CDR1 is SNHLY, CDR2 FYNNEI, per germline. This CDR3 region has 14 residues. The CDR3 sequence is CASSEAITNGKLFF. CDR3 DNA: TGTGCCAGCAGTGAAGCTATAACTAATGGAAAACTATTTTTT.

Points on this clonotype: One base away lies a much larger clone, so this may be a sequencing read error. The rearrangement joins TRBV18 to TRBJ2-3; 8 nucleotides match TRBD1. Germline V gene lookup returns CDR1 KGHSH and CDR2 LQKENI. Trimming cost V 3 bases and J 2 bases; bases outside gene matches: 13. The CDR3 is made up of 18 amino acids. CDR3 bases: TGTGCCAGCTCACCCCCTCTGGGACAGGAGACCCCCACAGATACGCAGTATTTT. Residues: CASSPPLGQETPTDTQYF.

There are many counts of this clonotype. The chain's CDR3 is CASSLLDQETQYF. As DNA, the CDR3 is TGTGCCAGCAGCTTGCTGGACCAAGAGACCCAGTACTTC. The rearrangement uses TRBV11-2 and TRBJ2-5; D is unresolved. The CDR3 is 13 residues long. Germline CDR1 SGHAT, CDR2 FQNNGV. V shed 3 bases and J shed 0 bases, with 5 bases lying between them.

The sample holds many counts of this clonotype. The chain uses TRBV5-1 and TRBJ2-1; D may be TRBD1 (5 bases). The CDR3 sequence is 16 residues long. The germline CDR1 and CDR2 sequences are SGHRS and YFSETQ. V lost 0 bases, J lost 1 base, and 11 bases lay in between. CDR3 residues: CASSLEGVGSYNEQFF. The CDR3 bases are TGCGCCAGCAGCTTGGAAGGGGTCGGATCCTACAATGAGCAGTTCTTC. Variable domain in full (rest from reference TRBV5-1 and TRBJ2-1): KAGVTQTPRYLIKTRGQQVTLSCSPISGHRSVSWYQQTPGQGLQFLFEYFSETQRNKGNFPGRFSGRQFSNSRSEMNVSTLELGDSALYLCASSLEGVGSYNEQFFGPGTRLTVL.

This clonotype was found many times. This chain links TRBV5-1 with TRBJ2-3; possible D gene TRBD1, 5 bases. CDR3 length equals 12 residues. Per germline, CDR1 SGHRS and CDR2 YFSETQ. V lost 2 bases and J 7 bases, leaving 8 bases between the germline ends. CDR3 in DNA: TGCGCCAGCAGCTTAGGGGATTATACGCAGTATTTT. It translates to CASSLGDYTQYF.

Note on this clonotype: A clone one base away is much larger, so this may be a read error. The rearrangement joins TRBV30 to TRBJ2-3; D not certain. Germline CDR1 GTSNPN, CDR2 SVGIG (reference sequence). Deletions cut 0 bases from V and 5 bases from J, with 12 bases between. This CDR3 contains 14 residues. The CDR3 protein is CAWSVLTEVDTQYF. The CDR3 DNA reads as TGTGCCTGGAGTGTACTTACGGAAGTAGATACGCAGTATTTT.